This T cell receptor beta chain came from a study of blood T cells in healthy people across ages (dated by TCRdb to about 2015). With respect to the entire study: In model experiments, roughly one uniquely barcoded TCR beta cDNA molecule per two T cells was captured by template switching. The study measured age-related changes in TCR beta repertoire diversity using deep sequencing normalized with unique cDNA molecular identifiers. Donors were grouped into four age groups: young (average approximately 15 years), middle-aged (under 40), aged (around 60) and long-lived (around 80). For two donors (one aged 18 to 29 and one aged 80 or older), the study analyzed two additional independent replicas of 1 million unique cDNA reads from the same blood draw. General conclusions and limits of the study: As age increased, observed TCR beta diversity per million T cells dropped in a roughly linear way, and a significant reduction was already evident by age roughly 36. Compared with the aged group, more naive CD4+ T cells, fewer expanded clones and increased TCR diversity were shown by the long-lived group, suggesting age selection. Since profiling was done on bulk unsorted PBMCs, naive and antigen-experienced compartments could not be conclusively compared. Estimates of total diversity based on one million sequenced T cells were regarded as lower bounds and as underestimates. Because donor CMV infection status was unknown, age-related changes in expanded clonotypes were potentially confounded. The percentage of naive T cells measured by flow cytometry correlated strongly with observed TCR beta diversity.

The method behind the library was 5' RACE. These reads were obtained on an Illumina HiSeq 2500. A second PCR of roughly 6 to 12 cycles was run with a J-beta primer mix and a sample-barcoded 5' primer. A template-switch 5' adaptor carrying 12 random nucleotides introduced a unique molecular identifier onto each TCR beta cDNA molecule. At least 3 million CDR3-containing paired-end reads were obtained from each sample. The Mint cDNA synthesis kit, primed by a TRBC-specific oligonucleotide, was used to synthesize first-strand cDNA from all RNA. Following uracil-DNA glycosylase treatment, a first 18-cycle PCR with universal primers M1SS and BC2_uni_R was performed on all cDNA. The study's own analysis went as follows. Each sample was normalized by randomly selecting 1 million high-quality reads, each carrying a distinct molecular identifier. Reads sharing molecular identifiers were discarded rather than binned into consensus sequences. MiTCR, set to a Q25 quality threshold and the strictest error-elimination algorithm, was used for CDR3 identification, clonotype clustering and error correction. Lower-bound total TCR beta diversity was estimated with a nonparametric unseen species model using Euler transformation. Using fastp at Q25 and MiXCR, TCRdb reprocessed the public reads and kept productive beta chains. One record per CDR3 amino acid sequence lists the most common genes and DNA. These V and J calls derive from TCRdb rather than the authors' analysis. The sample profile shows around 800,000 distinct CDR3 sequences; 25% to 30% of them were found once. Around 2.9% of the sample is taken by the ten largest.

The CDR3, cysteine through phenylalanine, is 14 amino acids long. The sequence is cut down to CDR3 DNA, 42 bases in frame from base 1. According to the germline V gene, CDR1 reads SGHTA and CDR2 reads FQGNSA. This clonotype was recorded a few times. It has no known antigen specificity. Its ends do not fully match the called genes, so a read error is possible. Donors were roughly 40 systemically healthy Caucasian individuals from Russia aged roughly 6 to 90 years. Ten milliliters of peripheral blood were drawn from each donor into EDTA-treated Vacutainer tubes. Ficoll-Paque density-gradient centrifugation was used to isolate PBMCs, with at least 6 million per sample. Total RNA, at least 6 micrograms per sample, was extracted from PBMCs with Trizol reagent. For every donor, an aliquot of PBMCs went through flow cytometry to measure the percentages of naive CD45RAhigh/CD27high T cells. This sample was also put to use in a study of T cells of mothers and their children. Looking at the second paper: Nine systemically healthy Caucasian individuals, comprising three mothers and their six children, were included as donors. cDNA synthesis consumed the entire amount of extracted RNA, loaded at 1.5 ug RNA in each 15 ul reaction. Sample barcodes and 2-4 random nucleotides were added via the M1S primer in the second PCR. Each mother yielded over 9.5 million TCR beta CDR3 reads and each child 2.5 million to 3.5 million reads. Thymic selection shapes the output of TCR recombination in a similar way in related and unrelated pairs, and inherited differences have a minor effect. Normalized repertoire overlap in related mother-child pairs was always slightly higher than in unrelated mother-child pairs, but the difference was never significant. No persistent microchimeric T cell clones were detected, at a sensitivity of 90 to 100 clones per million clonotypes. In the study, deep NGS was used to compare the TCR beta repertoires of mothers and children, and features distinguishing related mother-child pairs from unrelated individuals were sought. The mean age was roughly 40 +/- 4 years for the mothers and 11 +/- 4 years for the children. Libraries were sequenced on Illumina HiSeq 2000 with 100+100 nt paired-end reads after adapter ligation with NEBNext reagents. To prevent cross-contamination, the mother and child libraries were prepared a month apart and were sequenced in separate runs. For each donor, somewhere between roughly 450,000 and 2,100,000 distinct TCR beta clonotypes were identified. Naive TCR beta clonotypes were estimated from low-frequency clonotypes matched to each donor's FACS-determined naive share, without sorting.

Sequenced sample: blood. The receptor's source is a boy aged 5-17 years in good health. The chain is made from TRBV7-2 and TRBJ1-2; a tentative D match to TRBD1 spans 5 bases. CDR3 region: CACSSGTANYGYTF. The DNA sequence follows: TGTGCCTGCAGCTCTGGGACGGCTAACTATGGCTACACCTTC.